This entry concerns a single T cell receptor (beta chain). What it binds is not known. The data were taken from a study of T cell responses to AZD1222 COVID-19 vaccine. Study results and limitations: Increases in Spike-specific TCR breadth and depth were seen after two AZD1222 doses. Of the AZD1222 recipients, only 5 to 7 were seropositive at baseline. It was only after the peak T cell response that any repertoires were sampled. Unmutated variant regions are reportedly targeted by nearly half of spike-specific TCRs.

Germline assignment: CDR1 MNHEY and CDR2 SVGAGI. CDR3 length: 12 amino acids. Trimming shortened V by 7 bases and J by 2 bases, and 8 bases separated the two germline ends. Profiling relied on immunoSEQ multiplex PCR, and the TCRdb table lists in-frame clones only, not all of them. The sample lists over 95,000 clones; around 87% were seen once. The source material was peripheral blood, sampled on day 0 of AZD1222 vaccination. The chain employs TRBV6-5 and TRBJ1-2; no clear D. The receptor was derived from an adult in good health. CDR3 protein: CASIFKNYGYTF. CDR3 bases: TGTGCCAGCATTTTCAAGAACTATGGCTACACCTTC.